The next 10 T cell receptor beta chains were all read from a single sample in a study of T-cell reconstitution after alpha-beta-depleted transplantation in children. Preparation of the TCRbeta library used unique molecular identifiers. Each CDR3 protein gets one entry after TCRdb re-called the PCR reads with MiXCR. The sample carries 98,000 or so distinct CDR3 sequences, approximately 6.6% recorded once. Sample: PBMCs, mostly from graft donor cells, taken 360 days after TCRalphabeta/CD19-depleted stem cell transplant. These receptors came from a male patient aged 2 to 10 who had a stem cell transplant for acute lymphoblastic leukemia, so the T cells may come from the graft donor.

This clonotype was counted ten times or more. The rearrangement uses TRBV18 and TRBJ2-7, with 8 bases aligning to TRBD1. Trimming at V came to 1 base and at J to 5 bases, leaving 10 bases not matched to a gene. CDR1 is KGHSH, CDR2 LQKENI, per germline. This CDR3 has 16 residues. CDR3 DNA sequence: TGTGCCAGCTCACCACGGGACAGGCTAGTCTTCGACGAGCAGTACTTC. It specifies CASSPRDRLVFDEQYF.

The genes are TRBV6-5 and TRBJ1-1; tentative D call: TRBD1 (5 bases). Germline CDR1 reads MNHEY; CDR2 reads SVGAGI. This CDR3 contains 13 residues. Trimming took 4 bases from V and 4 from J, leaving 10 bases between them. This chain's CDR3 is CASSLGVGTEAFF. As DNA, the CDR3 is TGTGCCAGCAGTTTGGGGGTGGGCACTGAAGCTTTCTTT.

This clonotype was seen many times. V is TRBV29-1 and J is TRBJ1-2; the D is unclear. The germline V gene encodes CDR1 SQVTM and CDR2 ANQGSEA. The germline V and J ends were trimmed by 1 base and 3 bases, with 9 bases remaining between them. This CDR3 spans 13 amino acids. CDR3 amino acids: CSVEGILDYGYTF. The DNA of the CDR3 is TGCAGCGTTGAAGGAATTCTGGACTATGGCTACACCTTC.

In this sample, this clonotype turned up a few times. This chain uses TRBV28 with TRBJ1-2; a weak D match, TRBD1 (5 bases). The germline V gene encodes CDR1 MDHEN and CDR2 SYDVKM. There are 13 residues in the CDR3. V lost 3 bases and J 8 bases, leaving 13 bases between the germline ends. The CDR3: CASSFEGVTGYTF. CDR3 nucleotide sequence: TGTGCCAGCAGTTTTGAAGGGGTAACAGGCTACACCTTC.

CDR3 region: CASSAASGEETQYF. In DNA, the CDR3 is TGTGCCAGCAGTGCCGCTAGCGGGGAAGAGACCCAGTACTTC. The rearrangement uses TRBV12-3 or TRBV12-4 and TRBJ2-5; 9 bases map to TRBD2. Losses at the gene ends were 5 bases for V and 3 bases for J; bases not matched to a gene: 4. This CDR3 spans 14 amino acids.

The table lists this clonotype with many counts. The V and J genes are TRBV6-2 or TRBV6-3 and TRBJ2-1; TRBD2 agrees at 8 bases. This CDR3 contains 16 residues. Germline CDR1 reads MNHEY; CDR2 reads SVGEGT. The V and J ends lost 2 bases and 6 bases, in that order; junction bases with no gene match: 9. As DNA, the CDR3 is TGTGCCAGCAGTTACGTCACCCGGGGGGGGCTCAATGAGCAGTTCTTC. Amino acid sequence: CASSYVTRGGLNEQFF.

This sequence joins TRBV29-1 and TRBJ1-2; tentatively, D is TRBD1 (5 bases). The CDR3 loop spans 15 amino acids. The germline gives CDR1 SQVTM, CDR2 ANQGSEA. The ends were cut back, 0 bases at V and 6 bases at J, with 17 bases in the middle. The CDR3, as DNA: TGCAGCGTTGAAGATCTAGGGGATCCTACGGATGGCTACACCTTC. Encoded protein: CSVEDLGDPTDGYTF.

The rearrangement joins TRBV12-3 or TRBV12-4 to TRBJ2-7, with TRBD1 matching over 7 bases. V trimming: 5 bases; J trimming: 4 bases; junction bases outside the gene matches: 14. The CDR3 covers 16 residues. The CDR3 DNA sequence: TGTGCCAGCAGTCCTACCGTGAGACAGGGTATATACGAGCAGTACTTC. The encoded protein is CASSPTVRQGIYEQYF.

This clonotype appeared many times. The rearrangement uses TRBV12-3 or TRBV12-4 and TRBJ2-1; D not resolved. Trimming pared 6 bases from V and 0 bases from J, leaving 15 bases between. The CDR3 is 16 amino acids. CDR3 sequence reads: CASRPLDSSSYNEQFF. The CDR3 nucleotides read TGTGCCAGCAGACCACTTGACTCGAGCTCCTACAATGAGCAGTTCTTC.

This clonotype was detected ten times or more. The V call is TRBV10-2, the J call TRBJ2-7, with D perhaps TRBD1 (5 bases). Germline V gene lookup returns CDR1 WSHSY and CDR2 SAAADI. The CDR3 consists of 12 residues. V gave up 6 bases and J gave up 5 bases, with 11 bases separating them. CDR3: CASSGTGDEQYF. The CDR3 DNA sequence: TGCGCCAGCAGCGGTACAGGTGACGAGCAGTACTTC.